A single sample is the source of the 30 T cell receptor beta chains below, sequenced in a study of blood T cell repertoires in COVID-19. Only in-frame clones appear in the TCRdb table, and some are missing; sequencing was by immunoSEQ multiplex PCR. The repertoire holds some 6,700 clones, with roughly 90% as singletons. The source material was peripheral blood. These TCRs come from a human donor in a cohort sampled during active COVID-19.

V is TRBV9 and J is TRBJ1-2, with D possibly matching TRBD1 (5 bases). Germline CDR1 and CDR2: SGDLS and YYNGEE. CDR3 size: 15 residues. The V end was cut by 6 bases, the J end by 4 bases, with 19 bases between. In DNA form, the CDR3 reads TGTGCCAGCAATTTCCCGGGGGATCGCGGCTATGGCTACACCTTC. Its protein product is CASNFPGDRGYGYTF.

The V and J genes are TRBV6-4 and TRBJ2-5; D is perhaps TRBD2 (5 bases). The V gene lost 0 bases and the J gene lost 5 bases, with 7 bases spanning the gap. Per germline, CDR1 MRHNA and CDR2 SNTAGT. This CDR3 region has 13 residues. The CDR3 is CASSDSPGETQYF. CDR3 nucleotides: TGTGCCAGCAGTGACTCGCCGGGGGAGACCCAGTACTTC.

This clone was recorded only once. V is TRBV5-1 and J is TRBJ2-2; 8 bases agree with TRBD2. Trimming removed 2 bases from V and 5 bases from J; junction bases left unmatched: 8. CDR1 is SGHRS and CDR2 is YFSETQ in the germline V gene. The CDR3 is made up of 16 amino acids. The CDR3 protein is CASSLRASGPTGELFF. The DNA for the CDR3 is TGCGCCAGCAGCTTAAGGGCTAGCGGGCCAACCGGGGAGCTGTTTTTT.

The rearrangement links TRBV5-4 to TRBJ2-1, with D perhaps matching TRBD2 (6 bases). Deletions cut 1 base from V and 7 bases from J, with 9 bases between. The CDR3 length is 13 residues. Germline lookup yields CDR1 SGHNT and CDR2 YYREEE (reference sequence). CDR3: CASSLKLANEQFF. DNA for the CDR3: TGTGCCAGCAGCTTGAAGCTAGCGAATGAGCAGTTCTTC. The full variable domain, rest sourced from reference TRBV5-4 and TRBJ2-1, is ETGVTQSPTHLIKTRGQQVTLRCSSQSGHNTVSWYQQALGQGPQFIFQYYREEENGRGNFPPRFSGLQFPNYSSELNVNALELDDSALYLCASSLKLANEQFFGPGTRLTVL.

J is TRBJ2-2 and V is TRBV5-1; 13 bases are shared with TRBD2. The CDR3 spans 18 residues. CDR1 SGHRS and CDR2 YFSETQ come from the germline V gene. Trimming at V came to 4 bases and at J to 2 bases, leaving 8 bases not matched to a gene. The CDR3 loop is CASSTTPGLAGNTGELFF. CDR3 in DNA: TGCGCCAGCAGCACAACTCCGGGACTAGCGGGAAACACCGGGGAGCTGTTTTTT.

J is TRBJ2-7 and V is TRBV4-1; D may be TRBD1 (6 bases). Germline V CDR1 and CDR2: MGHRA, YSYEKL. The CDR3 consists of 14 residues. V lost 4 bases and J lost 1, with 11 bases in between. In nucleotides, the CDR3 is TGCGCCAGCAGCCCTTGGGGGCAGTCCTACGAGCAGTACTTC. Encoded protein: CASSPWGQSYEQYF.

J is TRBJ1-1 and V is TRBV7-2; TRBD1 is a possible D gene (5 bases). V dropped 1 base and J dropped 5 bases, with 8 bases sitting between them. CDR3 size: 13 residues. Germline CDR1 and CDR2: SGHTA and FQGNSA. In DNA, the CDR3 is TGTGCCAGCAGCTTAGTCCGGGGGACTGAAGCTTTCTTT. The encoded protein is CASSLVRGTEAFF.

J is TRBJ1-4 and V is TRBV11-2; TRBD1 is a possible D gene (5 bases). Trimming removed 1 base from V and 2 bases from J, with 14 bases in between. The V gene's germline CDR1 is SGHAT and CDR2 FQNNGV. This CDR3 contains 17 residues. CDR3 nucleotides: TGTGCCAGCAGCTTAGGAAAGGGGTGGACCACTAATGAAAAACTGTTTTTT. Translating gives CASSLGKGWTTNEKLFF.

The chain has TRBV10-1 and TRBJ2-2; maybe TRBD2 (6 bases). Looked up from germline, CDR1 is WNHNN and CDR2 is SYGVQD (reference sequence). Trimming left V 2 bases short and J 6 bases short, with 16 bases between. The CDR3 extends over 16 amino acids. CDR3 in DNA: TGCGCCAGCAGTGAGAGGTTACCGGGCGGGGCCGGGGAGCTGTTTTTT. Amino acid sequence: CASSERLPGGAGELFF.

This clone was found once. This chain uses TRBV28 with TRBJ2-5; TRBD2 matches 8 bases. V trimming: 2 bases; J trimming: 1 base; junction bases outside the gene matches: 3. The germline V gene encodes CDR1 MDHEN and CDR2 SYDVKM. This CDR3 spans 15 amino acids. CDR3: CASSLPAGGQETQYF. Written as DNA, the CDR3 is TGTGCCAGCAGTTTACCGGCGGGGGGCCAAGAGACCCAGTACTTC.

V gene TRBV11-2 combines with J gene TRBJ2-7; 7 bases are a match to TRBD2. CDR3 length: 16 amino acids. Germline trimming cut 5 bases from V and 0 bases from J; bases unmatched to any gene: 10. The germline CDR1 and CDR2 sequences are SGHAT and FQNNGV. CDR3 loop: CASSLNDWGGSYEQYF. In DNA form, the CDR3 reads TGTGCCAGCAGCCTAAACGATTGGGGGGGCTCCTACGAGCAGTACTTC.

This chain links TRBV9 with TRBJ2-7, with 10 nucleotides matching TRBD1. V shed 4 bases, J shed 3 bases, and the junction held 7 bases outside the gene matches. This CDR3 is 15 amino acids long. Per germline, CDR1 SGDLS and CDR2 YYNGEE. DNA for the CDR3: TGTGCCAGCAGCCCCGGGAGGGACAGGGGCTACGAGCAGTACTTC. This gives the protein CASSPGRDRGYEQYF. The variable domain in full, completed from reference TRBV9 and TRBJ2-7, reads DSGVTQTPKHLITATGQRVTLRCSPRSGDLSVYWYQQSLDQGLQFLIQYYNGEERAKGNILERFSAQQFPDLHSELNLSSLELGDSALYFCASSPGRDRGYEQYFGPGTRLTVT.

The rearrangement links TRBV7-9 to TRBJ1-6; D ambiguous. V was cut by 4 bases and J by 10 bases, with 14 bases left in between. Per the germline V gene, CDR1 is SEHNR and CDR2 is FQNEAQ (reference sequence). The CDR3 has 14 residues. CDR3 nucleotide sequence: TGTGCCAGCAGCTGGGAGGACCCGAGGTCACCCCTCCACTTT. This codes for CASSWEDPRSPLHF.

V gene TRBV18 combines with J gene TRBJ2-7; weak D call: TRBD2 (5 bases). CDR3 length: 12 amino acids. Between the trimmed V and J ends, which lost 3 bases and 4 bases, there was a span of 7 bases. Per germline, CDR1 KGHSH and CDR2 LQKENI. CDR3 sequence (DNA): TGTGCCAGCTCACCCGAGGGTTACGAGCAGTACTTC. This codes for CASSPEGYEQYF.

CDR3 DNA sequence: TGTGCCAGCAGCTTAATCGGCACAGGGGATGGCTACACCTTC. Encoded protein: CASSLIGTGDGYTF. This chain connects TRBV7-9 to TRBJ1-2; 7 bases agree with TRBD1. With 2 bases clipped from V and 6 bases from J, the junction kept 6 bases outside the gene matches. The length of the CDR3 is 14 residues. Looked up from germline, CDR1 is SEHNR and CDR2 is FQNEAQ (reference sequence). Full variable domain (outside the CDR3, taken from reference TRBV7-9 and TRBJ1-2): DTGVSQNPRHKITKRGQNVTFRCDPISEHNRLYWYRQTLGQGPEFLTYFQNEAQLEKSRLLSDRFSAERPKGSFSTLEIQRTEQGDSAMYLCASSLIGTGDGYTFGSGTRLTVV.

The CDR3 nucleotides read TGTGCCAGCAGTAAAATGGGCGGGAGAGTCTACGAGCAGTACTTC. It translates to CASSKMGGRVYEQYF. The chain is built from TRBV28 and TRBJ2-7; TRBD2 matches 7 bases. Germline trimming cut 5 bases from V and 3 bases from J; bases unmatched to any gene: 10. The germline V gene encodes CDR1 MDHEN and CDR2 SYDVKM. This CDR3 has 15 residues.

This clone was seen a single time. This chain connects TRBV6-5 to TRBJ2-7; TRBD2 agrees at 9 bases. CDR3 length equals 13 residues. Germline trimming cut 4 bases from V and 6 bases from J; bases unmatched to any gene: 4. Germline assignment: CDR1 MNHEY and CDR2 SVGAGI. CDR3 protein: CASSFGREGEQYF. In DNA, the CDR3 is TGTGCCAGCAGTTTCGGGCGGGAGGGCGAGCAGTACTTC.

Concerning this clone: Other DNA sequences in the sample encode the same CDR3. The chain links TRBV19 to TRBJ1-5; the D gene is possibly TRBD1 (6 bases). The V end lost 7 bases, the J end lost 7 bases, and 14 bases lay between the germline ends. The CDR3 length is 13 residues. Germline lookup yields CDR1 LNHDA and CDR2 SQIVND (reference sequence). For the CDR3, the DNA is TGTGCCAGTAATGAGGGGGTGGGGCAGCCCCAGCATTTT. This sequence encodes CASNEGVGQPQHF. Together with reference TRBV19 and TRBJ1-5, the CDR3 gives the full variable domain: DGGITQSPKYLFRKEGQNVTLSCEQNLNHDAMYWYRQDPGQGLRLIYYSQIVNDFQKGDIAEGYSVSREKKESFPLTVTSAQKNPTAFYLCASNEGVGQPQHFGDGTRLSIL.

The V gene is TRBV28, the J gene TRBJ1-1, with no clear D. CDR1 MDHEN and CDR2 SYDVKM come from the germline V gene. Trimming removed 2 bases at V and 1 base at J, with 8 bases between. CDR3 length equals 14 residues. CDR3 amino acids: CASSLRRRNTEAFF. CDR3 sequence (DNA): TGTGCCAGCAGTTTAAGGAGGCGGAACACTGAAGCTTTCTTT.

The chain uses TRBV9 and TRBJ2-1, with TRBD2 as a possible D gene (5 bases). The length of the CDR3 is 16 residues. CDR1 and CDR2 (germline): SGDLS, YYNGEE. Trimming cost V 4 bases and J 4 bases, with 18 bases left between them. In DNA, the CDR3 is TGTGCCAGCAGCCCCCGGTTATGGGAGCGGTACAATGAGCAGTTCTTC. Translating it yields CASSPRLWERYNEQFF.

Here the CDR3 DNA reads TGTGCCAGCAGCGTAAGACTAGCGGACCTCAATGAGCAGTTCTTC. Translated, it gives CASSVRLADLNEQFF. The chain has TRBV9 and TRBJ2-1; 9 bases map to TRBD2. Germline V CDR1 and CDR2: SGDLS, YYNGEE. V shed 1 base, J shed 6 bases, and the junction held 5 bases outside the gene matches. CDR3 size: 15 residues.

V usage is TRBV5-1 and J usage is TRBJ1-1, with D tentatively TRBD1 (5 bases). V was pared by 3 bases and J by 7 bases, with 10 bases between. Germline lookup yields CDR1 SGHRS and CDR2 YFSETQ. This CDR3 has 12 residues. In nucleotides, the CDR3 is TGCGCCAGCAGCTCGACAGTAGATGAAGCTTTCTTT. It specifies CASSSTVDEAFF.

The chain has TRBV6-6 and TRBJ2-7, with 15 bases fitting TRBD2. The CDR3 covers 20 residues. Germline CDR1 reads MNHNY; CDR2 reads SVGAGI (reference sequence). Unmatched junction bases numbered 16, after V lost 5 bases and J lost 2 bases. Written as DNA, the CDR3 is TGTGCCAGCAGTCCCCTCGCTGGGACTAGCGGGGGGAGAGGGGCCTACGAGCAGTACTTC. Translation: CASSPLAGTSGGRGAYEQYF.

The V call is TRBV7-3, the J call TRBJ2-7; 9 nucleotides align to TRBD1. From germline, CDR1 is SGHTA and CDR2 FQGTGA. The length of the CDR3 is 14 residues. With 3 bases clipped from V and 6 bases from J, the junction kept 6 bases outside the gene matches. CDR3 loop: CASSLTGGRGEQYF. The CDR3 region has the DNA TGTGCCAGCAGCTTGACAGGGGGTAGGGGCGAGCAGTACTTC. Combining the CDR3 with reference TRBV7-3 and TRBJ2-7 gives the whole variable domain GAGVSQTPSNKVTEKGKYVELRCDPISGHTALYWYRQSLGQGPEFLIYFQGTGAADDSGLPNDRFFAVRPEGSVSTLKIQRTERGDSAVYLCASSLTGGRGEQYFGPGTRLTVT.

This clone was found once. For the CDR3, the DNA is TGTGCCAGCAGCCTGCAACAGATTACCTACGAGCAGTACTTC. Residues: CASSLQQITYEQYF. This sequence joins TRBV11-2 and TRBJ2-7; D gene unclear. Germline loops: CDR1 SGHAT, CDR2 FQNNGV. The CDR3 runs 14 residues. Trimming removed 5 bases at V and 2 bases at J, with 13 bases between.

V gene TRBV15 combines with J gene TRBJ2-2; D might be TRBD2 (6 bases). Per germline, CDR1 LNHNV and CDR2 YYDKDF (reference sequence). Trimming took off 0 bases at V and 0 bases at J, with 11 bases between the two ends. The CDR3 extends over 17 amino acids. The CDR3 reads CATSRDGGIPNTGELFF. DNA of the CDR3: TGTGCCACCAGCAGAGATGGGGGGATCCCGAACACCGGGGAGCTGTTTTTT.

J is TRBJ2-2 and V is TRBV2; D not resolved. The CDR3 runs 11 residues. Germline CDR1 and CDR2: SNHLY and FYNNEI. V was clipped by 6 bases and J by 6 bases, with 5 bases between them. CDR3 sequence: CASRYSGELFF. As DNA, the CDR3 is TGTGCCAGCAGATACTCCGGGGAGCTGTTTTTT.

The chain combines TRBV6-5 with TRBJ2-7, with D unclear. V lost 4 bases and J lost 2, with 12 bases in between. CDR3 length: 14 residues. CDR1 is MNHEY and CDR2 is SVGAGI in the germline V gene. CDR3 region: CASSSGVLTYEQYF. The CDR3 DNA reads as TGTGCCAGCAGTTCCGGAGTACTTACCTACGAGCAGTACTTC.

The chain couples TRBV10-3 to TRBJ2-3; D is perhaps TRBD1 (5 bases). CDR1 is ENHRY and CDR2 is SYGVKD in the germline V gene. CDR3 size: 15 residues. Trimming took 0 bases from V and 4 from J, leaving 11 bases between them. The CDR3 DNA reads as TGTGCCATCAGTGAGTCGGGCAGGGTGCCAGATACGCAGTATTTT. Encoded protein: CAISESGRVPDTQYF.

V usage is TRBV28 and J usage is TRBJ2-3, with D uncertain. This CDR3 contains 13 residues. Germline lookup yields CDR1 MDHEN and CDR2 SYDVKM. With 8 bases removed from V and 1 base from J, the gap between germline ends came to 10 bases. CDR3 bases: TGTGCCAGCTGCCTCCCGGGCACAGATACGCAGTATTTT. The encoded protein is CASCLPGTDTQYF.